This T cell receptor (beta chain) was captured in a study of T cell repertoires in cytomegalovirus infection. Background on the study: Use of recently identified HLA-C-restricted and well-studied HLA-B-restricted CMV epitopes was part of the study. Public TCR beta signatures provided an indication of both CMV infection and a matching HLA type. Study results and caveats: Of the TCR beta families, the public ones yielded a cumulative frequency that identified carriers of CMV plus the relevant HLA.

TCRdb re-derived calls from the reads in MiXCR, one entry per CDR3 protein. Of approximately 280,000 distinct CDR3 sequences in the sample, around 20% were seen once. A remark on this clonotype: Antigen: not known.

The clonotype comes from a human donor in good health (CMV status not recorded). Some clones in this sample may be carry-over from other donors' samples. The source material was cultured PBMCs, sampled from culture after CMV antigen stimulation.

CDR3 in amino acids: CSARDPGLAGEQFF. The CDR3 DNA reads as TGCAGTGCTAGAGATCCCGGACTAGCTGGCGAGCAGTTCTTC. The chain is built from TRBV20-1 and TRBJ2-1; 8 nucleotides align to TRBD2. This CDR3 is built from 14 residues. Trimming at V came to 0 bases and at J to 10 bases, leaving 8 bases not matched to a gene. Germline V lookup: CDR1 DFQATT, CDR2 SNEGSKA (reference sequence).